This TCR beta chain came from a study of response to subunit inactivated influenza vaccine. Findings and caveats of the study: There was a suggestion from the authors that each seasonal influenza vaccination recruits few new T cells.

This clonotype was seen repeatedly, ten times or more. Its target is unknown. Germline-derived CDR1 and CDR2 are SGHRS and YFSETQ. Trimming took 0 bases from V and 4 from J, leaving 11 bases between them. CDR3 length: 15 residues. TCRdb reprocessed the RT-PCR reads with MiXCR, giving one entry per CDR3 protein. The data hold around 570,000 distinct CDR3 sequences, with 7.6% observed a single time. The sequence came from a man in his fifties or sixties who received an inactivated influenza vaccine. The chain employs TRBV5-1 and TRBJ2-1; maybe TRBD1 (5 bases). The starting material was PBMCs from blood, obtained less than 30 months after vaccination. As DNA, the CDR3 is TGCGCCAGCAGCTTGGCTGGGGCCACTTACAATGAGCAGTTCTTC. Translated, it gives CASSLAGATYNEQFF.